The next 25 T cell receptor beta chains were all read from a single sample in a study of cytomegalovirus exposure and HLA in healthy donors. 13 Jbeta primers and 60 Vbeta primers were used for the PCR. The data were produced by immunoSEQ multiplex PCR, yet TCRdb's version contains in-frame clones alone and is incomplete. Seen here are approximately 70,000 clones, 70% to 90% observed once, and the top ten hold less than 3%. Sequencing input: PBMCs. These receptors all stem from a woman in her twenties or thirties in good health and CMV-seronegative.

The V call is TRBV4-1, the J call TRBJ1-1; TRBD1 is a possible D gene (5 bases). Trimming removed 3 bases from V and 1 base from J, with 12 bases in between. The CDR3 has 15 residues. Germline V gives CDR1 MGHRA, CDR2 YSYEKL. The CDR3 DNA reads as TGCGCCAGCAGCCAGACCGGGGGTTCGAACACTGAAGCTTTCTTT. Its translation is CASSQTGGSNTEAFF.

V and J are TRBV7-2 and TRBJ1-4, with 7 nucleotides matching TRBD1. CDR3 length: 14 residues. CDR1 is SGHTA, CDR2 FQGNSA, per germline. J was trimmed by 7 bases and V by 7 bases; bases with no gene match: 9. CDR3 bases: TGTGCCAGCACCACACACCGACAGGGTGAAAAACTGTTTTTT. This codes for CASTTHRQGEKLFF.

This rearrangement joins TRBV5-5 to TRBJ2-3; D perhaps matches TRBD1 (6 bases). The CDR3 covers 16 residues. Looked up from germline, CDR1 is SGHKS and CDR2 is YYEKEE (reference sequence). V lost 0 bases to trimming and J lost 1 base, with 12 bases between them. The CDR3 sequence: CASSLVQGLRTDTQYF. The CDR3 nucleotides read TGTGCCAGCAGCTTGGTACAGGGATTACGCACAGATACGCAGTATTTT.

In its sample, this clone was seen once. The chain uses TRBV7-8 and TRBJ1-3; TRBD1 matches 7 bases. Germline CDR1 reads SGHVS; CDR2 reads FQNEAQ. The CDR3 consists of 14 residues. The V segment lost 6 bases and the J segment 2 bases; nucleotides outside the gene matches: 4. Here the CDR3 reads CASRKQGTGNTIYF. In DNA form, the CDR3 reads TGTGCCAGCAGAAAACAGGGGACTGGAAACACCATATATTTT.

The chain couples TRBV9 to TRBJ1-2; tentatively, D is TRBD1 (5 bases). Germline V CDR1 and CDR2: SGDLS, YYNGEE. The CDR3 has 15 amino acids. V dropped 4 bases and J dropped 5 bases, with 18 bases sitting between them. In DNA, the CDR3 is TGTGCCAGCAGCTCGCGGACAACCTCAAGGTATGGCTACACCTTC. It codes for CASSSRTTSRYGYTF.

The chain joins TRBV19 to TRBJ1-4; D is possibly TRBD1 (6 bases). The V end was cut by 5 bases, the J end by 0 bases, with 13 bases between. The CDR3 is made up of 16 amino acids. Germline V gives CDR1 LNHDA, CDR2 SQIVND (reference sequence). CDR3 residues: CASSPDRAATNEKLFF. The CDR3 DNA reads TGTGCCAGTAGTCCGGACAGAGCTGCAACTAATGAAAAACTGTTTTTT.

This sequence joins TRBV6-6 and TRBJ1-4; tentative D call: TRBD1 (6 bases). Germline V gene data show CDR1 as MNHNY and CDR2 as SVGAGI (reference sequence). CDR3 length equals 14 residues. The V and J ends lost 2 bases and 8 bases respectively, with 12 bases between them. The CDR3 region has the DNA TGTGCCAGCAGTTACGCGGGGGCATGGGAAAAACTGTTTTTT. This codes for CASSYAGAWEKLFF.

The chain uses TRBV7-6 and TRBJ1-1; the D is unclear. CDR1 SGHVS and CDR2 FNYEAQ come from the germline V gene. V shed 1 base and J shed 3 bases, with 6 bases lying between them. The CDR3 has 13 residues. In DNA, the CDR3 is TGTGCCAGCAGCTTAGGGCAGTACACTGAAGCTTTCTTT. This codes for CASSLGQYTEAFF.

V and J are TRBV2 and TRBJ1-2, with D unresolved. The CDR3 covers 13 residues. CDR1 is SNHLY, CDR2 FYNNEI, per germline. Trimming left V 3 bases short and J 4 bases short, with 9 bases between. The CDR3: CASSERQVYGYTF. Written as DNA, the CDR3 is TGTGCCAGCAGTGAGAGGCAAGTCTATGGCTACACCTTC.

With respect to this clone: One end of the junction fails to match germline, which may point to a read error. V usage is TRBV7-6 and J usage is TRBJ1-1, with 7 bases identical to TRBD1. The CDR3 is 15 amino acids. Germline CDR1 is SGHVS and CDR2 is FNYEAQ. Here the CDR3 reads CASSPLPTGTVISGF. The DNA of the CDR3 is TGTGCCAGCAGCCCACTACCAACCGGGACAGTGATAAGCGGCTTT.

This chain connects TRBV6-1 to TRBJ1-5, with 7 bases fitting TRBD1. The J segment lost 7 bases and the V segment lost 1 base, leaving 7 bases of the junction unmatched. Germline CDR1 and CDR2: MNHNS and SASEGT. This CDR3 region has 15 residues. The CDR3 region has the DNA TGTGCCAGCAGTGAAGGGCAGGGGGTTTCGCAGCCCCAGCATTTT. As protein: CASSEGQGVSQPQHF.

This chain uses TRBV11-2 with TRBJ1-1; D remains unclear. The CDR3 length is 13 residues. The V end was cut by 1 base, the J end by 11 bases, with 14 bases between. CDR1 and CDR2 from the germline V gene are SGHAT and FQNNGV. The CDR3 DNA sequence: TGTGCCAGCAGCTTAGCACAAACCTTTAGCGCTTTCTTT. Its translation is CASSLAQTFSAFF. Full variable domain (remainder filled in from reference TRBV11-2 and TRBJ1-1): EAGVAQSPRYKIIEKRQSVAFWCNPISGHATLYWYQQILGQGPKLLIQFQNNGVVDDSQLPKDRFSAERLKGVDSTLKIQPAKLEDSAVYLCASSLAQTFSAFFGQGTRLTVV.

The rearrangement links TRBV6-4 to TRBJ2-1, with a possible D match to TRBD1 (5 bases). V lost 0 bases to trimming and J lost 3 bases, with 15 bases between them. The CDR3 loop spans 17 amino acids. Germline CDR1 reads MRHNA; CDR2 reads SNTAGT. CDR3 coding DNA: TGTGCCAGCAGTGACTCGAGTCAGGGCGGTGGCTACAATGAGCAGTTCTTC. Residues: CASSDSSQGGGYNEQFF.

The J gene is TRBJ2-4, the V gene TRBV9; TRBD1 matches at 11 bases. J was trimmed by 5 bases and V by 4 bases; bases with no gene match: 5. Germline loops: CDR1 SGDLS, CDR2 YYNGEE. The CDR3 runs to 15 residues. The CDR3 sequence is CASSLGQGAQNIQYF. CDR3 DNA sequence: TGTGCCAGCAGCCTAGGACAGGGGGCCCAAAACATTCAGTACTTC. The full variable domain, rest sourced from reference TRBV9 and TRBJ2-4, is DSGVTQTPKHLITATGQRVTLRCSPRSGDLSVYWYQQSLDQGLQFLIQYYNGEERAKGNILERFSAQQFPDLHSELNLSSLELGDSALYFCASSLGQGAQNIQYFGAGTRLSVL.

The CDR3, as DNA: TGTGCCAGCAGTTTAACAGGGACAGGGCTATCGACGGAAACGAACACTGAAGCTTTCTTT. Its translation: CASSLTGTGLSTETNTEAFF. The V and J genes are TRBV28 and TRBJ1-1, with TRBD1 matching 9 bases. This CDR3 spans 20 amino acids. In germline, CDR1 is MDHEN, CDR2 SYDVKM. Germline trimming cut 2 bases from V and 1 base from J; bases unmatched to any gene: 17.

This clone was found once. V usage is TRBV7-9 and J usage is TRBJ1-4; TRBD1 might be the D (6 bases). Germline V gene lookup returns CDR1 SEHNR and CDR2 FQNEAQ (reference sequence). CDR3 length: 15 residues. V lost 1 base, J lost 7 bases, and 13 bases lay in between. The CDR3 reads CASSLGYREFEKLFF. The CDR3 coding sequence is TGTGCCAGCAGCTTAGGTTACAGGGAATTTGAAAAACTGTTTTTT.

The chain couples TRBV6-1 to TRBJ2-2, with 10 bases that match TRBD1. The V and J ends lost 4 bases and 3 bases, in that order; junction bases with no gene match: 8. Germline V gene data show CDR1 as MNHNS and CDR2 as SASEGT. The CDR3 sequence is 17 residues long. The CDR3 sequence: CASSGAGTGDYTGELFF. The DNA for the CDR3 is TGTGCCAGCAGTGGCGCCGGGACAGGGGATTACACCGGGGAGCTGTTTTTT.

The chain links TRBV5-1 to TRBJ2-1, with D possibly matching TRBD1 (5 bases). V was shortened by 0 bases and J by 8 bases, with 15 bases between the two germline ends. This CDR3 is 15 amino acids long. CDR1 and CDR2 from the germline V gene are SGHRS and YFSETQ. Here the CDR3 reads CASSLAVQVPDEQFF. CDR3 nucleotide sequence: TGCGCCAGCAGCTTGGCGGTACAGGTCCCCGATGAGCAGTTCTTC.

This chain uses TRBV5-1 with TRBJ2-7; TRBD1 agrees at 8 bases. The CDR3 runs 15 residues. Looked up from germline, CDR1 is SGHRS and CDR2 is YFSETQ. J gave up 1 base and V 0 bases, and 3 bases lay outside the gene matches. The DNA for the CDR3 is TGCGCCAGCAGCTTGGGGGGGACAGGATCCTACGAGCAGTACTTC. Protein: CASSLGGTGSYEQYF.

This chain links TRBV5-6 with TRBJ2-5, with 8 positions matching TRBD1. The closer fit of TRBJ2-7 to the DNA end suggests the J call may be wrong. This CDR3 is 15 amino acids long. Germline-derived CDR1 and CDR2 are SGHDT and YYEEEE. Here the CDR3 DNA reads TGTGCCAGCAGCTTGTTGCGGGACAGGTCCTACGAGCAGTACTTC. Protein product: CASSLLRDRSYEQYF.

The chain carries TRBV30 and TRBJ1-1; D might be TRBD1 (6 bases). CDR1 GTSNPN and CDR2 SVGIG come from the germline V gene (reference sequence). Trimming removed 2 bases at V and 2 bases at J, with 15 bases between. This CDR3 has 15 amino acids. CDR3 nucleotides: TGTGCCTGGAGTCCCAGGGGTGTAGGAAACACTGAAGCTTTCTTT. Translating it yields CAWSPRGVGNTEAFF.

The DNA of the CDR3 is TGTGCCAGCAGTCCCAGACAGGGAGGAGACACTGAAGCTTTCTTT. Amino acid sequence: CASSPRQGGDTEAFF. The chain uses TRBV28 and TRBJ1-1; 7 bases match TRBD1. The CDR3 contains 15 residues. V was clipped by 5 bases and J by 3 bases; unmatched bases: 9. Per germline, CDR1 MDHEN and CDR2 SYDVKM. Drawing the rest from reference TRBV28 and TRBJ1-1, the complete variable domain is DVKVTQSSRYLVKRTGEKVFLECVQDMDHENMFWYRQDPGLGLRLIYFSYDVKMKEKGDIPEGYSVSREKKERFSLILESASTNQTSMYLCASSPRQGGDTEAFFGQGTRLTVV.

This clone was found once. The CDR3 coding sequence is TGTGCCAGCAGCCCTCCCGTTCTAAGAAAACTGTTTTTT. This codes for CASSPPVLRKLFF. The gene calls are TRBV7-2 and TRBJ1-4; the D is unclear. The germline CDR1 and CDR2 sequences are SGHTA and FQGNSA. The CDR3 spans 13 residues. V dropped 5 bases and J dropped 10 bases, with 14 bases sitting between them.

The genes are TRBV4-1 and TRBJ1-5, with 8 bases lining up with TRBD1. Trimming removed 4 bases from V and 9 bases from J; junction bases left unmatched: 8. Germline V lookup: CDR1 MGHRA, CDR2 YSYEKL. The CDR3 is 14 amino acids. CDR3 DNA: TGCGCCAGCAGCCGAGAACAGGGGGGGAGGCCCCAGCATTTT. As protein: CASSREQGGRPQHF.

The chain has TRBV5-5 and TRBJ1-2, with 8 bases that match TRBD1. The CDR3 loop spans 15 amino acids. J gave up 8 bases and V 4 bases, and 13 bases lay outside the gene matches. In germline, CDR1 is SGHKS, CDR2 YYEKEE (reference sequence). The CDR3 region is CASSPGQGLWSGYTF. The CDR3 coding sequence is TGTGCCAGCAGCCCAGGACAGGGTCTCTGGTCCGGCTACACCTTC.